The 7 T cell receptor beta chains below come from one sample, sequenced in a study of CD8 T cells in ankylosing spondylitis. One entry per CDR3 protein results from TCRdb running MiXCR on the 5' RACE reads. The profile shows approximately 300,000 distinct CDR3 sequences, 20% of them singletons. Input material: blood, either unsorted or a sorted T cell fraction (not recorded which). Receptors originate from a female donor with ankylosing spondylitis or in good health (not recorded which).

CDR3 nucleotide sequence: TGTGCCAGCAGCTTGGCGCAGGGGATTACCGGGGAGCTGTTTTTT. This gives the protein CASSLAQGITGELFF. The rearrangement uses TRBV5-5 and TRBJ2-2, with D possibly being TRBD1 (6 bases). V lost 0 bases and J lost 5, with 11 bases in between. The CDR3 spans 15 residues. CDR1 and CDR2 from the germline V gene are SGHKS and YYEKEE (reference sequence).

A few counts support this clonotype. The chain's CDR3 is CASSGRTDMNTEAFF. The CDR3 DNA follows: TGTGCCAGCAGCGGAAGGACGGACATGAACACTGAAGCTTTCTTT. The gene calls are TRBV9 and TRBJ1-1; D perhaps matches TRBD1 (5 bases). CDR3 length: 15 residues. Trimming pared 3 bases from V and 0 bases from J, leaving 12 bases between. Germline CDR1 SGDLS, CDR2 YYNGEE.

CDR3: CATSDRRRTDTQYF. CDR3 DNA: TGTGCCACCAGTGACAGAAGAAGGACAGATACGCAGTATTTT. The J gene is TRBJ2-3, the V gene TRBV24-1; D remains ambiguous. The germline CDR1 and CDR2 sequences are KGHDR and SFDVKD. V was clipped by 4 bases and J by 3 bases, with 10 bases between them. The CDR3 has 14 residues.

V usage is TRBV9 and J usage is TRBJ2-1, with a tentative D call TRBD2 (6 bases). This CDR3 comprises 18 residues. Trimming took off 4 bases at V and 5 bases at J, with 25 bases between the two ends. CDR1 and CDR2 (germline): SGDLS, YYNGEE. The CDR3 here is CASSPPISGGLRHNEQFF. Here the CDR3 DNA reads TGTGCCAGCAGCCCCCCAATCAGTGGGGGGTTAAGACACAATGAGCAGTTCTTC.

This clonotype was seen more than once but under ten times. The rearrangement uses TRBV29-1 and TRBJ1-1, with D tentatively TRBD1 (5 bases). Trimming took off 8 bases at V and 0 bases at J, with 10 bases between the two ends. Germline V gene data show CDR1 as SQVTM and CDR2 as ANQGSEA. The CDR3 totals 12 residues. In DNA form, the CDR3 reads TGCAGCATTCGGGGGATGAACACTGAAGCTTTCTTT. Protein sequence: CSIRGMNTEAFF.

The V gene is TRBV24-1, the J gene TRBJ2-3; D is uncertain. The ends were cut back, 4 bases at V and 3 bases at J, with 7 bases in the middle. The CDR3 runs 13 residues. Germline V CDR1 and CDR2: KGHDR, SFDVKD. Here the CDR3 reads CATSDPITDTQYF. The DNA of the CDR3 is TGTGCCACCAGTGACCCTATTACAGATACGCAGTATTTT.

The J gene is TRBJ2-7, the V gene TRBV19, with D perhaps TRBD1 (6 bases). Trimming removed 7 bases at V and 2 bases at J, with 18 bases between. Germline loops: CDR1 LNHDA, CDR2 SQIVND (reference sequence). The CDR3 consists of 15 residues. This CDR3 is CASTISARDTYEQYF. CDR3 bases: TGTGCCAGTACCATCTCGGCCAGGGACACCTACGAGCAGTACTTC.